The 25 T cell receptor beta chains reported below all come from one sample, sequenced in a study of cytomegalovirus exposure and HLA in healthy donors. Sequenced by immunoSEQ multiplex PCR; TCRdb stores in-frame clones only, minus some. The table lists about 170,000 clones, approximately 86% of them singletons. Input material: PBMCs. The receptors originated from a man younger than 30 in good health and CMV-seropositive.

The chain uses TRBV19 and TRBJ1-2; D possibly corresponds to TRBD1 (5 bases). Germline assignment: CDR1 LNHDA and CDR2 SQIVND (reference sequence). CDR3 size: 14 residues. V was trimmed by 5 bases and J by 8 bases, leaving 18 bases between them. The DNA of the CDR3 is TGTGCCAGTAGTCCAGGGACTTCGGAGGGAGGCTACACCTTC. Encoded protein: CASSPGTSEGGYTF.

The count of this clone is one. The V call is TRBV7-3, the J call TRBJ2-3; 11 positions match TRBD2. The CDR3 loop spans 16 amino acids. Germline values: CDR1 SGHTA, CDR2 FQGTGA. V lost 5 bases and J lost 6; bases outside the gene matches: 10. The CDR3 nucleotides are TGTGCCAGCAGCCCCAATAGCGGGGGGGCCGGGGATACGCAGTATTTT. This sequence encodes CASSPNSGGAGDTQYF.

This chain uses TRBV28 with TRBJ2-5, with 11 bases fitting TRBD1. V shed 5 bases and J 6 bases; nucleotides not matched to a gene: 5. CDR1 and CDR2 from the germline V gene are MDHEN and SYDVKM. The length of the CDR3 is 14 residues. DNA for the CDR3: TGTGCCAGCAGTGCTCCGGACAGGGGGCAGACCCAGTACTTC. Protein product: CASSAPDRGQTQYF.

In this sample, this clone turned up once. For the CDR3, the DNA is TGTGCCAGCAGTGACAGCCCATTCTATGGCTACACCTTC. The encoded protein is CASSDSPFYGYTF. The chain couples TRBV6-5 to TRBJ1-2; D perhaps matches TRBD1 (5 bases). In germline, CDR1 is MNHEY, CDR2 SVGAGI. CDR3 length: 13 residues. The germline V and J ends were trimmed by 5 bases and 4 bases, with 11 bases remaining between them.

This sequence joins TRBV11-3 and TRBJ1-1, with D uncertain. The CDR3 consists of 14 residues. Germline V lookup: CDR1 SGHNT, CDR2 YENEEA. The V end was cut by 5 bases, the J end by 3 bases, with 13 bases between. The CDR3 protein is CASSPGRRDTEAFF. The DNA of the CDR3 is TGTGCCAGCAGCCCCGGCCGGAGGGACACTGAAGCTTTCTTT.

J is TRBJ1-2 and V is TRBV7-2, with TRBD1 as a possible D gene (5 bases). The CDR3 contains 13 residues. Between the trimmed V and J ends, which lost 2 bases and 12 bases, there was a span of 16 bases. The germline CDR1 and CDR2 sequences are SGHTA and FQGNSA. The DNA of the CDR3 is TGTGCCAGCAGCTTAAGCGTAGGACAAATCCACACCTTC. Its translation: CASSLSVGQIHTF.

The chain is built from TRBV4-2 and TRBJ2-2; tentative D call: TRBD2 (6 bases). The length of the CDR3 is 18 residues. Per the germline V gene, CDR1 is LGHNA and CDR2 is YNFKEQ. Trimming shortened V by 0 bases and J by 3 bases, and 17 bases separated the two germline ends. CDR3 coding DNA: TGTGCCAGCAGCCAAGAGTTAGGAGGGGCGCGGGACACCGGGGAGCTGTTTTTT. Protein: CASSQELGGARDTGELFF.

This chain uses TRBV9 with TRBJ2-7, with D possibly matching TRBD1 (6 bases). Trimming took 3 bases from V and 5 from J, leaving 12 bases between them. Germline CDR1 and CDR2: SGDLS and YYNGEE. The CDR3 is 13 amino acids. As DNA, the CDR3 is TGTGCCAGCAGCGCCCGACAGGAGAACGAGCAGTACTTC. It encodes CASSARQENEQYF.

This chain joins TRBV5-1 and TRBJ2-7, with D perhaps matching TRBD1 (6 bases). CDR3 length equals 14 residues. Germline CDR1 reads SGHRS; CDR2 reads YFSETQ. Trimming removed 4 bases at V and 2 bases at J, with 13 bases between. DNA for the CDR3: TGCGCCAGCAGCGCACAGGGAAGCACCTACGAGCAGTACTTC. It is translated as CASSAQGSTYEQYF.

The chain links TRBV7-8 to TRBJ1-2, with 7 bases matching TRBD1. The CDR3 contains 18 residues. Germline V gene data show CDR1 as SGHVS and CDR2 as FQNEAQ. Trimming took 5 bases from V and 0 from J; bases not matched to a gene: 15. The DNA of the CDR3 is TGTGCCAGCAGCGCCGAGATGGGGACAGAACCTCCTAACTATGGCTACACCTTC. Its translation is CASSAEMGTEPPNYGYTF.

The CDR3 here is CASITGTFHAGELFF. For the CDR3, the DNA is TGTGCCAGTATAACCGGGACATTTCACGCCGGGGAGCTGTTTTTT. The chain links TRBV28 to TRBJ2-2; TRBD1 might be the D (6 bases). Germline assignment: CDR1 MDHEN and CDR2 SYDVKM. This CDR3 contains 15 residues. V shed 9 bases and J shed 6 bases, with 20 bases lying between them.

The chain links TRBV11-2 to TRBJ2-1, with D possibly matching TRBD2 (6 bases). The CDR3 covers 16 residues. Trimming cost V 2 bases and J 2 bases, with 13 bases left between them. Germline CDR1 reads SGHAT; CDR2 reads FQNNGV. The CDR3 sequence is CASSLRLDYTYNEQFF. CDR3 coding DNA: TGTGCCAGCAGCTTACGGCTGGACTACACCTACAATGAGCAGTTCTTC.

The chain employs TRBV6-5 and TRBJ2-4; D not certain. Looked up from germline, CDR1 is MNHEY and CDR2 is SVGAGI. V lost 0 bases and J lost 5, with 8 bases in between. The CDR3 spans 14 residues. Here the CDR3 DNA reads TGTGCCAGCAGTTACTCGAGTGCCGAAAACATTCAGTACTTC. Protein: CASSYSSAENIQYF.

This clone came up once. V usage is TRBV2 and J usage is TRBJ2-5; 11 bases fit TRBD2. The CDR3 totals 15 residues. Germline V CDR1 and CDR2: SNHLY, FYNNEI. The junction had 8 bases not matched to a gene; V was cut back by 6 bases and J by 5 bases. Written as DNA, the CDR3 is TGTGCCAGCAGGCCGACTAGCGGGGTTGGGGAGACCCAGTACTTC. This sequence encodes CASRPTSGVGETQYF.

In its sample, this clone was seen many times. CDR3 in amino acids: CASSLGTGYEQYF. CDR3 bases: TGTGCCAGCAGCTTAGGGACAGGGTACGAGCAGTACTTC. The V gene is TRBV7-6, the J gene TRBJ2-7; 8 nucleotides line up with TRBD1. This CDR3 contains 13 residues. V dropped 1 base and J dropped 4; count of bases not matched to a gene: 0. Germline assignment: CDR1 SGHVS and CDR2 FNYEAQ.

This sequence joins TRBV7-3 and TRBJ2-1; 11 nucleotides align to TRBD2. In germline, CDR1 is SGHTA, CDR2 FQGTGA. V lost 5 bases and J lost 0; bases outside the gene matches: 15. The CDR3 is made up of 20 amino acids. This CDR3 reads CASSPPPSLAGASSYNEQFF. The CDR3 DNA sequence: TGTGCCAGCAGCCCCCCCCCATCACTAGCGGGAGCTTCCTCCTACAATGAGCAGTTCTTC.

This sequence joins TRBV2 and TRBJ2-1, with 8 positions matching TRBD2. CDR3 size: 15 residues. Germline CDR1 SNHLY, CDR2 FYNNEI. V was pared by 9 bases and J by 3 bases, with 10 bases of the junction left unmatched. For the CDR3, the DNA is TGTGCCAGGGGACGAATAGCGGGAAACTACAATGAGCAGTTCTTC. Translated: CARGRIAGNYNEQFF.

The gene calls are TRBV10-3 and TRBJ2-1, with a weak D call TRBD2 (5 bases). V lost 0 bases and J 7 bases, leaving 7 bases between the germline ends. This CDR3 contains 13 residues. CDR1 is ENHRY, CDR2 SYGVKD, per germline. Written as DNA, the CDR3 is TGTGCCATCAGTGAGTCGAGGGTAAATGAGCAGTTCTTC. Encoded protein: CAISESRVNEQFF.

The chain combines TRBV7-8 with TRBJ2-5, with a weak D call TRBD1 (5 bases). The CDR3 has 13 residues. The germline V gene has CDR1 SGHVS and CDR2 FQNEAQ. V lost 5 bases, J lost 2 bases, and 9 bases lay in between. The CDR3 loop reads CASSPDRQETQYF. In nucleotides, the CDR3 is TGTGCCAGCAGCCCCGACAGACAAGAGACCCAGTACTTC. Supplemented by reference TRBV7-8 and TRBJ2-5, the full variable domain reads GAGVSQSPRYKVAKRGQDVALRCDPISGHVSLFWYQQALGQGPEFLTYFQNEAQLDKSGLPSDRFFAERPEGSVSTLKIQRTQQEDSAVYLCASSPDRQETQYFGPGTRLLVL.

This clone has a single count. V and J are TRBV18 and TRBJ2-3, with a tentative D call TRBD1 (5 bases). The CDR3 is made up of 15 amino acids. Between the trimmed V and J ends, which lost 0 bases and 4 bases, there was a span of 11 bases. Germline lookup yields CDR1 KGHSH and CDR2 LQKENI. CDR3 coding DNA: TGTGCCAGCTCACCACCATCCACAGGTCCAGATACGCAGTATTTT. Encoded protein: CASSPPSTGPDTQYF.

This chain joins TRBV28 and TRBJ2-7; D is perhaps TRBD1 (6 bases). The germline V gene has CDR1 MDHEN and CDR2 SYDVKM. The CDR3 runs to 14 residues. Trimming pared 4 bases from V and 2 bases from J, leaving 12 bases between. CDR3 region: CASSYTGIAYEQYF. The CDR3 DNA is TGTGCCAGCAGTTACACAGGGATAGCCTACGAGCAGTACTTC.

The rearrangement uses TRBV5-4 and TRBJ2-3, with D perhaps matching TRBD1 (5 bases). CDR3 size: 12 residues. Germline V lookup: CDR1 SGHNT, CDR2 YYREEE (reference sequence). Trimming left V 6 bases short and J 1 base short, with 6 bases between. CDR3 DNA sequence: TGTGCCAGCAAAGGGGGCACAGATACGCAGTATTTT. Protein: CASKGGTDTQYF.

This sequence joins TRBV5-1 and TRBJ1-5, with D perhaps matching TRBD1 (5 bases). CDR1 is SGHRS, CDR2 YFSETQ, per germline. Trimming shortened V by 3 bases and J by 4 bases, and 20 bases separated the two germline ends. This CDR3 contains 17 residues. In nucleotides, the CDR3 is TGCGCCAGCAGCTGGACGAACTCGGGGGGGGGTAATCAGCCCCAGCATTTT. Its translation is CASSWTNSGGGNQPQHF.

The chain carries TRBV21-1 and TRBJ2-1; the D call of TRBD2 is as the table states it, not checked on the DNA. TRBV21-1 is designated a pseudogene. The CDR3 is 15 amino acids. CDR3 in amino acids: CASSKFLAGECEQFF. The DNA of the CDR3 is TGTGCCAGCAGCAAATTTCTAGCGGGAGAGTGTGAGCAGTTCTTC.

The chain is built from TRBV5-4 and TRBJ2-3; a weak D match, TRBD2 (5 bases). CDR1 is SGHNT, CDR2 YYREEE, per germline (reference sequence). Trimming took 3 bases from V and 1 from J, leaving 21 bases between them. The CDR3 consists of 18 residues. DNA of the CDR3: TGTGCCAGCAGCTCTGTAAGCGGCCCCCCTTTGGGCACAGATACGCAGTATTTT. Translating it yields CASSSVSGPPLGTDTQYF.